This TCR beta chain appears in the sequencing data of a study of identical twins. A remark on this clonotype: Its antigen is not identified.

V dropped 1 base and J dropped 0 bases, with 10 bases sitting between them. Germline values: CDR1 SGHDN, CDR2 FVKESK. CDR3 length: 15 residues. Study conclusions and caveats: Insertions were fewer in abundant cord blood beta clonotypes, whereas memory repertoires showed none of this pattern.

Each CDR3 protein is one row after TCRdb ran MiXCR on the 5' RACE reads. The table lists some 250,000 distinct CDR3 sequences, 6.5% to 8% of them singletons. These data were likewise used in another study, on T cells expressing NK-cell markers. According to that study: Seven donors tested HCMV-seropositive and one tested seronegative among the eight sequenced.

The specimen sequenced was CD8+ T cells sorted from blood. The source is a woman aged 18 to 35 in good health. The chain couples TRBV14 to TRBJ2-7; no clear D gene. CDR3 residues: CASSQGRGNSYEQYF. CDR3 sequence (DNA): TGTGCCAGCAGCCAAGGCCGCGGAAACTCCTACGAGCAGTACTTC.